This entry is about one TCR beta chain. This clonotype was seen only a few times. Which antigen it targets is not known. No quality values exist for individual bases; no much larger clone is one base distant. This sample was included in a study of T cells in Graves' hyperthyroidism and ophthalmopathy (dated by TCRdb to between 2018 and 2020). Study-wide context: Peripheral blood was sampled at the time of initial diagnosis, prior to any treatment. TCR V-J signatures able to tell the groups apart were searched for in a discovery cohort of some 100 patients, of whom around 42 had Graves' ophthalmopathy and roughly 59 had stable Graves' hyperthyroidism. Prospective prediction of ophthalmopathy was tested in an independent validation cohort consisting of 18 to 20 hyperthyroidism patients and 17 patients who later progressed to ophthalmopathy. The 100 discovery patients were divided at random into training and test sets in a 7:3 ratio. The study also compared thyroid tissue and blood T-cell repertoires from more than 5 Graves' hyperthyroidism patients. Once sampling was done, hyperthyroidism patients were given methimazole at a starting dose of 30 mg daily, whereas ophthalmopathy patients were given high-dose intravenous methylprednisolone. According to the paper, TCR Vbeta CDR3 sequencing was carried out on roughly 130 peripheral blood samples, which came from under 50 ophthalmopathy, about 75 hyperthyroidism and approximately 17 progressor patients. Paper-wide results and their limitations: No statistical method was used to set the sample size in advance, and investigators knew the group allocation. A 13 V-J signature model separated ophthalmopathy from stable hyperthyroidism, with approximately 86% sensitivity and roughly 82% specificity in cross-validation and 80%/75% in testing. Blood samples also contained most of the expanded thyroid clonotypes (frequency above 0.001), which suggests that blood repertoires may reflect thyroid immune responses. In validation, progression to ophthalmopathy was predicted by the model with 70.59% sensitivity and just over 72% specificity, a median of around 6.5 months before onset.

For CDR1 and CDR2, the germline V gene lists SGDLS and YYNGEE. The CDR3, from cysteine to phenylalanine, totals 13 residues. The DNA shown is the 39-base CDR3, in frame from base 1. V loses 4 bases, J loses 8 bases, and the germline ends lie 15 bases apart. The TCR beta CDR3 regions were amplified from RNA transcripts. For the first round of RT-PCR on the TCR CDR3, the HTBI primer set was used together with the Qiagen OneStep RT-PCR kit. Libraries were constructed in a second round of multiplex PCR, after which size selection and purification were carried out. Sequencing of the libraries was done on an Illumina HiSeq2000 using paired-end 100 bp reads. The original pipeline was this. SOAPnuke was used to process the raw data, with reads discarded if the reads contained adapters or uncalled bases, had a mean Phred below 15, or lacked an exact constant-primer or identifier match. COPE v1.2.5 was used to merge the high-quality paired reads, and each unique nucleotide sequence was defined as a clonotype. MiTCR v1.1 was used to align clonotypes to the IMGT TRBV, TRBD and TRBJ reference segments. Analysis was restricted to V-J combinations with a frequency above 0.0001, which covered 99.2% of repertoires. A TCS score was defined as the ratio of F50 (clonal expansion) to E x V (chaos), with BLOSUM62-based TCRdist applied between CDR3 peptides within each V-J. Welch's t-statistics and random forest reduced around 520 V-J features to fewer than 15, which were used in a naive Bayes classifier (R e1071). The public reads were quality trimmed at Q25 with fastp and then assembled into clones with MiXCR by TCRdb, keeping productive beta chains. For every CDR3 protein sequence, its rows merge into one entry that carries the most common genes and DNA. The V and J calls and clone size come from TCRdb's table, not from the authors' own analysis. Across this sample there are hundreds of thousands of distinct CDR3 sequences, with 15% to 19% seen only once. About 7.7% of the sample rests with the top ten.

A patient counted as having stable Graves' hyperthyroidism if no progression to ophthalmopathy occurred over 18 months of follow-up. Hyperthyroidism patients were newly diagnosed, had a disease duration of under 2 months, and were aged 18 to 65 years. Patients with uncontrolled infections, other autoimmune diseases, pregnancy or lactation were excluded. Diagnoses were established on the basis of clinical symptoms, serum thyroxine and TRAb, thyroid ultrasound, and orbital computed tomography. PBMCs were separated from 7.5 to 10 ml of fresh peripheral blood using Ficoll-Paque density gradient centrifugation. Total RNA was extracted using Trizol reagent, and RNA quality was assessed on an Agilent 2100 Bioanalyzer.

In this chain, TRBV9 is recombined with TRBJ1-2; the best D guess is TRBD1, with 5 bases matching. The sample consisted of blood. This clonotype was obtained from a woman in her late teens or twenties with Graves' hyperthyroidism. The CDR3 in this case is CASSPSAGAGYTF. The DNA is TGTGCCAGCAGCCCTTCGGCCGGGGCAGGCTACACCTTC.